The 8 T cell receptor beta chains listed next were all sequenced from one sample in a study of blood T cell repertoires in COVID-19. Profiling relied on immunoSEQ multiplex PCR, and the TCRdb table lists in-frame clones only, not all of them. The repertoire holds about 530,000 clones, with less than 90% as singletons. Sequenced: peripheral blood. All receptors derive from a woman aged 45-65 years with COVID-19, enrolled during active disease.

The chain uses TRBV9 and TRBJ2-6; 10 bases are a match to TRBD1. Unmatched junction bases numbered 7, after V lost 3 bases and J lost 1 base. The CDR3 has 18 residues. Germline CDR1 reads SGDLS; CDR2 reads YYNGEE. DNA for the CDR3: TGTGCCAGCAGCGAGGGACAGGGGAGGAGATCTGGGGCCAACGTCCTGACTTTC. Translated, it gives CASSEGQGRRSGANVLTF.

The chain couples TRBV30 to TRBJ2-7; 7 nucleotides line up with TRBD1. The CDR3 has 15 residues. Looked up from germline, CDR1 is GTSNPN and CDR2 is SVGIG (reference sequence). Trimming at V came to 2 bases and at J to 2 bases, leaving 9 bases not matched to a gene. The CDR3 DNA reads as TGTGCCTGGAGTCATCCGGGACAGCCTGCCTACGAGCAGTACTTC. It translates to CAWSHPGQPAYEQYF.

This chain links TRBV9 with TRBJ1-2; no clear D. V gave up 3 bases and J gave up 0 bases, with 6 bases separating them. Germline V gene data show CDR1 as SGDLS and CDR2 as YYNGEE. The CDR3 is made up of 13 amino acids. For the CDR3, the DNA is TGTGCCAGCAGCGAGCTAGCTAACTATGGCTACACCTTC. This encodes CASSELANYGYTF.

In its sample, this clone was seen many times. The J gene is TRBJ2-3, the V gene TRBV3-1 (or the pseudogene TRBV3-2), with 13 bases identical to TRBD2. The germline gives CDR1 LGHDT, CDR2 YNNKEL (reference sequence). After removal of 1 base from V and 11 bases from J, the junction contained 15 bases not matched to a gene. This CDR3 spans 18 amino acids. The CDR3 nucleotides are TGTGCCAGCAGCCAAGTCGGGACTAGCGGGGTCCCCGACAAGGGGCAGTATTTT. It encodes CASSQVGTSGVPDKGQYF.

This chain connects TRBV7-9 to TRBJ2-1, with D possibly being TRBD1 (6 bases). In germline, CDR1 is SEHNR, CDR2 FQNEAQ (reference sequence). This CDR3 has 15 residues. Trimming took 5 bases from V and 2 from J, leaving 13 bases between them. The DNA for the CDR3 is TGTGCCAGCAGCCCTGGCGGACAGACCTACAATGAGCAGTTCTTC. Translated: CASSPGGQTYNEQFF.

V is TRBV7-3 and J is TRBJ2-2; D ambiguous. Germline CDR1 and CDR2: SGHTA and FQGTGA. V was pared by 4 bases and J by 4 bases, with 7 bases between. This CDR3 region has 13 residues. The CDR3 DNA reads TGTGCCAGCAGCTCCCCTTTCACCGGGGAGCTGTTTTTT. Its protein is CASSSPFTGELFF.

The chain employs TRBV28 and TRBJ1-3, with D uncertain. This CDR3 has 13 residues. V was pared by 8 bases and J by 4 bases, with 12 bases between. CDR1 MDHEN and CDR2 SYDVKM come from the germline V gene. The CDR3 here is CASVTHPGNTIYF. The CDR3 DNA is TGTGCCAGCGTTACTCACCCCGGAAACACCATATATTTT.

The rearrangement uses TRBV27 and TRBJ2-7, with 11 positions matching TRBD1. The CDR3 consists of 14 residues. The junction had 9 bases not matched to a gene; V was cut back by 10 bases and J by 4 bases. Germline V gene data show CDR1 as MNHEY and CDR2 as SMNVEV (reference sequence). The CDR3 bases are TGTGCCACCGCGCGGGGGGACAGGGGGTACGAGCAGTACTTC. It translates to CATARGDRGYEQYF.